This T cell receptor (beta chain) was obtained from a study of blood T cell repertoires in COVID-19 (dated by TCRdb to between 2020 and 2021). Looking at the study overall: Samples from collaborators originated in the United States, Italy and Spain and spanned both the acute and convalescent phases of COVID-19. Samples came from the ongoing ImmuneRACE study (first 160 participants) plus 1,254 subjects from 6 global collaborators. The repertoires were released in a freely available public database meant as a resource for research on the immune response to SARS-CoV-2. The prospective study material was composed of cDNA or gDNA derived from T cells, B-cell-depleted T cells, or PBMCs. A de-identified subject ID, COVID-19 status, age in years and sex were almost always included in the sample metadata. The dataset comprised deeply sampled blood TCRbeta repertoires from subjects exposed to, actively infected with, or recovered from COVID-19. Where HLA class I and class II types were available, the types were taken from metadata supplied by the sample provider, not from assay-based typing.

Broader findings and caveats from the paper: Clinical and demographic metadata were provided uncurated, with the amount varying by source and participant.

TCRbeta CDR3 regions were amplified from genomic DNA using the immunoSEQ Assay, a bias-controlled multiplex PCR. In the paper's pipeline: Nucleated cell counts per sample were estimated from amplification of reference gene primers within the assay. To quantify the absolute abundance of each unique TCRbeta CDR3 rearrangement, sequence reads were collapsed and filtered. For each sample, productive Simpson clonality was calculated by taking the square root of Simpson's diversity index across productive rearrangements. TCRdb's version of the immuneACCESS table is confined to in-frame rearrangements and falls short of the full clone set. An unresolved V gene accounts for under half of the shortfall where checked; the remainder is of unknown origin. V, J and clone size reflect that table, while D and trimming were determined from the DNA. The table for this sample lists around 190,000 clones; more than 85% of them were counted only once. The biggest ten clones account for 1.1% of the sample.

About this clone: Its antigen remains undetermined. At one of its ends the junction is not consistent with the germline gene, which may arise from a read error.

Its CDR3 holds 17 amino acids, cysteine through phenylalanine. Of all the DNA, just the CDR3 is kept, 51 bases in frame from base 1. The germline V gene provides CDR1 SGHTA and CDR2 FQGNSA. Collaborating institutions collected whole blood in K2EDTA tubes following their own protocols. Collaborator samples were shipped for TCRbeta analysis as frozen whole blood, isolated PBMCs, or DNA extracted from either sample type. Sequences were obtained from peripheral blood. The V gene is TRBV7-2 and the J gene is TRBJ1-6; there is no confident call for the D gene. The TCR comes from a man aged 30 to 45 with acute or convalescent COVID-19. The sequenced DNA is TGTGCCAGCAGATTAGTAAAACAGAGCTCCTATAATTCACCCCTCCACTTT. The resulting protein is CASRLVKQSSYNSPLHF.